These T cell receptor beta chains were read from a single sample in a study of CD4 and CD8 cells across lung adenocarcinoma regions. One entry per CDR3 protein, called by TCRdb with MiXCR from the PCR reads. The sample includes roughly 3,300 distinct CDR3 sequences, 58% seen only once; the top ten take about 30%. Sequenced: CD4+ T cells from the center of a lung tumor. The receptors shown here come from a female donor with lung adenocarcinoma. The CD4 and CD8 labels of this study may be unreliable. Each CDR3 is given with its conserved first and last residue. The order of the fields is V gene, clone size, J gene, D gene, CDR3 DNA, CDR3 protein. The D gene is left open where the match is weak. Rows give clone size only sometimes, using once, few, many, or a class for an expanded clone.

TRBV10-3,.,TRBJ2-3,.,TGTGCCACCACCCGGCGGGGCCGGACAGATACGCAGTATTTT,CATTRRGRTDTQYF
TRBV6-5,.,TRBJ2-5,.,TGTGCCAGCAGTTACTCTGGTCGAGGGACCCAGTACTTC,CASSYSGRGTQYF
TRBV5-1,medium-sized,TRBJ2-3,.,TGCGCCAGCAGCTTGGCTGGGCTCACAGATACGCAGTATTTT,CASSLAGLTDTQYF
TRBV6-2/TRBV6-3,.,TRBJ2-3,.,TGTGCCAGCAGCCACAGATCGGGGCTACCAGCCAAAGATATGCAGTATTTC,CASSHRSGLPAKDMQYF
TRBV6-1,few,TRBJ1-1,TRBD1,TGTGCCAGCAGTGCTTCGATGACAGGGGGCACTGAAGCTTTCTTT,CASSASMTGGTEAFF
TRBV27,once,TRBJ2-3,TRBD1,TGTGCCAGCAGCGACACAGGGGGTACAGATACGCAGTATTTT,CASSDTGGTDTQYF
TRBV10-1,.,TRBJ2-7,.,TGCGCCAGCAGTGAGTCTAGGGGGAGAGGGTCCTACGAGCAGTACTTC,CASSESRGRGSYEQYF
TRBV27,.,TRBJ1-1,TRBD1,TGTGCCAGCAGTCTCCGGACAGGACTGAACACTGAAGCTTTCTTT,CASSLRTGLNTEAFF
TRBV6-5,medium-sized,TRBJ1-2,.,TGTGCCAGCAGGTACTCCTTGGGGTACACCTTC,CASRYSLGYTF
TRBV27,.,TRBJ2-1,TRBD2,TGTGCCAGCAGTTCGAGACTAGCGGGAGGGACGCATGAGCAGTTCTTC,CASSSRLAGGTHEQFF
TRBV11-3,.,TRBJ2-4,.,TGTGCCAGCAGCTGGGGCGGGACAGCCAAAAACATTCAGTACTTC,CASSWGGTAKNIQYF
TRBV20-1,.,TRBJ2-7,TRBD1,TGCAGTGCTAGGGACAGGCTGGTCGGGCAGTACTTC,CSARDRLVGQYF
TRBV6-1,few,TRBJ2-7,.,TGTGCCAGCAGTGAGGTGCACTCCTACGAGCAGTACTTC,CASSEVHSYEQYF
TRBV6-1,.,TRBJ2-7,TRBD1,TGTGCCAGCAGGGAACCGGGACAGGGAGTCGAGCAGTACTTC,CASREPGQGVEQYF
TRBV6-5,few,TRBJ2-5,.,TGTGCCAGCAGTTACTCGGGCCGGGAGACCCAGTACTTC,CASSYSGRETQYF
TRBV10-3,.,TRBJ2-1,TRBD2,TGTGCCATCAGTGAGTCGCTGACTAGCGGATACAATGAGCAGTTCTTC,CAISESLTSGYNEQFF
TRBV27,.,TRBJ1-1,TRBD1,TGTGCCAGCAGCTTAGGACAGGGTAAAGCTTTCTTT,CASSLGQGKAFF
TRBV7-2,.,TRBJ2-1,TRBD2,TGTGCCAGCAGCTCGCGGGGGGTCTACAATGAGCAGTTCTTC,CASSSRGVYNEQFF
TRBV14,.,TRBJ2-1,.,TGTGCCAGCAGCCCCGCGGGGACCCAGGCGAGGGAGCAGTTCTTC,CASSPAGTQAREQFF
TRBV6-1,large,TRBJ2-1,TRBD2,TGTGCCAGCAGTGAATATGCGGGAGGGCTGGTCTTC,CASSEYAGGLVF
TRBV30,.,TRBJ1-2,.,TGTGCCTGGACTCGAGACGGGTATGGCTACACCTTC,CAWTRDGYGYTF
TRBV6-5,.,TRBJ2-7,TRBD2,TGTGCCAGCAGTTCGGGACTAGCGGCGTCCTACGAGCAGTACTTC,CASSSGLAASYEQYF
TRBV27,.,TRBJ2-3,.,TGTGCCAGCGGTCGATCCCTGGGTACCCAGTATTTT,CASGRSLGTQYF
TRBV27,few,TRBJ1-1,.,TGTGCCAGCAGTTTATTAGGGCCAGGTTATAACACTGAAGCTTTCTTT,CASSLLGPGYNTEAFF
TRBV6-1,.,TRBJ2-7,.,TGTGCCAGCAGAAGAGGGGGGAGCTCCTACGAGCAGTACTTC,CASRRGGSSYEQYF
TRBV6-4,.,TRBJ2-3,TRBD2,TGTGCCAGCAGTAGAACAGCGGGAGATGTCACAGATACGCAGTATTTT,CASSRTAGDVTDTQYF
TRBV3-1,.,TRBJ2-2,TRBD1,TGTGCCAGCAGTCGACAGGGGCAGACCGGGGAGCTGTTTTTT,CASSRQGQTGELFF
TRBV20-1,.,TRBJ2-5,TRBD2,TGCAGTGCTAGAGCCCTAGCGGGAGAGACCCAGTACTTC,CSARALAGETQYF
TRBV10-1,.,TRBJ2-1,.,TGCGCCAGCAGCGATCCCCACGGCACGGAGGCCCTGAATGAGCAGTTCTTC,CASSDPHGTEALNEQFF
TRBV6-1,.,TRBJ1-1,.,TGTGCCAGCGGAAGCCGGTCTGGCCTCGGCACTGAAGCTTTCTTT,CASGSRSGLGTEAFF
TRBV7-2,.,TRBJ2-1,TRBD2,TGTGCCAGCAGCTCCGCCCCGGGACTAGCGGGAGGGGGAAATGAGCAGTTCTTC,CASSSAPGLAGGGNEQFF
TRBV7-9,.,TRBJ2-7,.,TGTGCCAGCAGCTTAGTCCTCGTTACCCGGTCCTACAATGAGCAGTACTTC,CASSLVLVTRSYNEQYF
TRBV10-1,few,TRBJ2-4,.,TGCGCCTCGGGGCTAGGAGCTAAAAATACTCAGTACTTC,CASGLGAKNTQYF
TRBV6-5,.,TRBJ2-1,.,TGTGCCAGCAGTTACATCCTGGCGGAGGAGCAGTTCTTC,CASSYILAEEQFF
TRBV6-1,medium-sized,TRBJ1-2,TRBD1,TGTGCCAGCAGTGGAGGGACAGGGGGCTATGGCTACACCTTC,CASSGGTGGYGYTF
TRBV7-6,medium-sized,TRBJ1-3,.,TGTGCCAGCAGCTCGATGACAGACTCTGGAAACACCATATATTTT,CASSSMTDSGNTIYF
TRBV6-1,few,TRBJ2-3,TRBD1,TGTGCCAGCAAGAGACAGGGGGCTACCTTTACCACAGATACGCAGTATTTT,CASKRQGATFTTDTQYF
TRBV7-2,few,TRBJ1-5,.,TGTGCCAGCAGCTCCAGTACTTATCAGCCCCAGCATTTT,CASSSSTYQPQHF
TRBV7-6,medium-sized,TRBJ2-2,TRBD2,TGTGCCAGCACCCTAGCGGGGAACACCGGGGAGCTGTTTTTT,CASTLAGNTGELFF
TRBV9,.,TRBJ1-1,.,TGTGCCAGCAGCCGGGCGGACGGTGAAGCTTTCTTT,CASSRADGEAFF
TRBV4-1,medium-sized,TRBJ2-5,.,TGCGCCAGCAGCTCTGAGCGGAACCAGGAAAAGACCCAGTACTTC,CASSSERNQEKTQYF
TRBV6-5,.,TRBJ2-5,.,TGTGCCAGCAGTTGGGGACTCTACAATGAGCAGTACTTC,CASSWGLYNEQYF
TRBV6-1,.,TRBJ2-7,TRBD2,TGTGCCAGCAGTAAAACTAGCGGGGGGGCCGTTTACGAGCAGTACTTC,CASSKTSGGAVYEQYF
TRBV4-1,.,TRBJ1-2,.,TGCGCCAGCAGCCAAGATAAAGTTGAGGGCTACACCTTC,CASSQDKVEGYTF
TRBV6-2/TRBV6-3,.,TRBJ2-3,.,TGTGCCAGCAGTTCGAGCACAGATACGCAGTATTTT,CASSSSTDTQYF
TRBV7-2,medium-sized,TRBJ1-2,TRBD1,TGTGCCAGCAGCTTATCTCAACAGGGGGCGTCCTTCTATGGCTACACCTTC,CASSLSQQGASFYGYTF
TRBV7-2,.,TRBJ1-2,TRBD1,TGTGCCAGCAGGAGATCGGGACAGGAGAACTATGGCTACACCTTC,CASRRSGQENYGYTF
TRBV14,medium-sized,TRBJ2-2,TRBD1,TGTGCCAGCAGCCCGGACAGGGCCGGACCCAACACCGGGGAGCTGTTTTTT,CASSPDRAGPNTGELFF
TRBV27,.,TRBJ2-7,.,TGTGCCAGCCCCCGGGACAAGACCCCGGACTACGAGCAGTACTTC,CASPRDKTPDYEQYF
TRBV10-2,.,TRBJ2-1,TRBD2,TGCGCCAGCAGACCACGGGGGGATGACAATGAGCAGTTCTTC,CASRPRGDDNEQFF
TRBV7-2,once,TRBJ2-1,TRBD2,TGTGCCAGCAGCTCTCCGGGACTAGCGGGGTACAATGAGCAGTTCTTC,CASSSPGLAGYNEQFF
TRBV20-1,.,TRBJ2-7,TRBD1,TGCAGTGCTCAAAAAACCGGGACAGGGGGATCCTACGAGCAGTACTTC,CSAQKTGTGGSYEQYF
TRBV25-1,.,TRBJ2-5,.,TGTGCCAGGGGGACCTGGGGCCGTGACCAAGATACCCAGTACTTC,CARGTWGRDQDTQYF
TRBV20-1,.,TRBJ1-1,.,TGCAGTGCTAGTGGTGTTCGGGGCCGGGATGAAGCTTTCTTT,CSASGVRGRDEAFF